This T cell receptor (beta chain) was obtained from a study of breast tumors, draining lymph nodes, adjacent tissues. Notes on the study in general: Tumor repertoires ranked between lymph nodes and nontumor tissue in diversity, with V and J gene preferences. Luminal-like breast cancer showed significantly higher tumor–nontumor repertoire similarity than basal-like. Most tumor T cells seemingly derive from lymph node, then expand in tumor. That most tumor T cells come from lymph nodes remained unproven.

The CDR3 loop spans 14 amino acids. Trimming shortened V by 3 bases and J by 3 bases, and 12 bases separated the two germline ends. Germline V gene data show CDR1 as GTSNPN and CDR2 as SVGIG (reference sequence). This clonotype was picked up many times. The antigen is undetermined. TCRdb fed the multiplex PCR reads into MiXCR, producing one record per CDR3 protein. This repertoire shows 60,000 to 65,000 distinct CDR3 sequences, roughly 50% found once; its top ten account for roughly a fifth. Material: breast tumor tissue. The sequence was obtained from a female donor with breast cancer. Some clones in this sample may be carry-over from other donors' samples. The chain joins TRBV30 to TRBJ1-3; D is unresolved. The CDR3 region has the DNA TGTGCCTGGAGGGGATCCAGTGGTGGAAACACCATATATTTT. Protein: CAWRGSSGGNTIYF.